These T cell receptor beta chains were read from a single sample in a study of T cell repertoires in cytomegalovirus infection. These receptors have no known antigen. TCRdb itself ran the reads through MiXCR, one entry per CDR3 protein. The data show almost 90,000 distinct CDR3 sequences, with 25% to 35% seen just once and less than 75% held by the top ten. This material consisted of CD8+ T cells from cultured PBMCs, taken from culture after CMV antigen stimulation. All receptors derive from a human donor in good health (CMV status not recorded). Some clones in this sample may be carry-over from other donors' samples. CDR3s include the opening cysteine and the closing phenylalanine or tryptophan. D genes are given only for firm matches. Clone size is not always given. Where it is, it says once, few, many or a class for expanded clones.

d_call clone_size j_call v_call cdr3_aa cdr3_nt
TRBD2 NA TRBJ2-1 TRBV19 CASSFIGLAGTNEQFF TGTGCCAGTAGTTTCATCGGACTAGCGGGGACCAATGAGCAGTTCTTC
NA few TRBJ1-2 TRBV7-9 CASSQQAF TGTGCCAGCAGCCAACAGGCCTTC
NA NA TRBJ2-3 TRBV7-2 CASSLAPGSGTDTQYF TGTGCCAGCAGCTTAGCGCCCGGGTCTGGCACAGATACGCAGTATTTT
TRBD2 NA TRBJ2-1 TRBV6-5 CASSYGGGGGDEQFF TGTGCCAGCAGTTACGGCGGGGGAGGAGGGGATGAGCAGTTCTTC
TRBD1 few TRBJ2-1 TRBV12-3/TRBV12-4 CASSTGQGVIEQFF TGTGCCAGCAGTACCGGACAGGGGGTTATTGAGCAGTTCTTC
NA many TRBJ2-2 TRBV5-1 CASSMQWAADTGELFF TGCGCCAGCAGCATGCAATGGGCTGCCGACACCGGGGAGCTGTTTTTT
NA NA TRBJ2-7 TRBV7-8 CASSHRDDHYEQYF TGTGCCAGCAGCCACCGGGACGATCACTACGAGCAGTACTTC
NA NA TRBJ2-7 TRBV28 CASSLLGFEQYF TGTGCCAGCAGCCTACTAGGGTTCGAGCAGTACTTC
NA NA TRBJ2-7 TRBV2 CARGSSTYEQYF TGTGCTAGGGGTTCGTCGACCTACGAGCAGTACTTC
TRBD1 NA TRBJ2-1 TRBV7-9 CASSFSGRGTGPYNEQFF TGTGCCAGCAGCTTCTCGGGGAGGGGGACAGGGCCCTACAATGAGCAGTTCTTC
TRBD1 few TRBJ2-2 TRBV2 CASSELSGTVDGGELFF TGTGCCAGCAGTGAGTTGTCCGGGACAGTTGACGGCGGGGAGCTGTTTTTT
TRBD1 NA TRBJ2-1 TRBV11-2 CASSFNRGLDEQFF TGTGCCAGCAGCTTTAACAGGGGGCTGGATGAGCAGTTCTTC
TRBD1 few TRBJ2-1 TRBV28 CASSFSTTGVIHNEQFF TGTGCCAGCAGTTTCTCAACAACAGGGGTGATCCACAATGAGCAGTTCTTC
NA few TRBJ1-2 TRBV7-8 CASTPDPGSGGYTF TGTGCCAGCACTCCCGACCCAGGGAGCGGTGGCTACACCTTC
NA NA TRBJ2-3 TRBV7-8 CAGRAGSTDTQYF TGTGCCGGGCGGGCGGGGAGCACAGATACGCAGTATTTT
NA few TRBJ2-2 TRBV28 CASSSRTEKGTGELFF TGTGCCAGCAGTTCCCGGACGGAAAAAGGCACCGGGGAGCTGTTTTTT
TRBD1 NA TRBJ2-7 TRBV6-1 CASSEGTGDEQYF TGTGCCAGCAGTGAAGGGACAGGGGACGAGCAGTACTTC
NA NA TRBJ1-1 TRBV5-6 CASSLGQEAFF TGTGCCAGCAGCTTGGGACAGGAAGCTTTCTTT
NA NA TRBJ2-5 TRBV4-1 CASSPSTSQETQYF TGCGCCAGCAGCCCTAGCACATCCCAAGAGACCCAGTACTTC
NA few TRBJ2-1 TRBV7-7 CASSLGEMGQGVYNEQFF TGTGCCAGCAGCTTAGGTGAAATGGGGCAGGGTGTCTACAATGAGCAGTTCTTC
NA many TRBJ2-6 TRBV27 CASSIFPPRRRTDSGANVLTF TGTGCCAGCAGCATTTTTCCTCCCCGCCGCCGGACGGACTCTGGGGCCAACGTCCTGACTTTC